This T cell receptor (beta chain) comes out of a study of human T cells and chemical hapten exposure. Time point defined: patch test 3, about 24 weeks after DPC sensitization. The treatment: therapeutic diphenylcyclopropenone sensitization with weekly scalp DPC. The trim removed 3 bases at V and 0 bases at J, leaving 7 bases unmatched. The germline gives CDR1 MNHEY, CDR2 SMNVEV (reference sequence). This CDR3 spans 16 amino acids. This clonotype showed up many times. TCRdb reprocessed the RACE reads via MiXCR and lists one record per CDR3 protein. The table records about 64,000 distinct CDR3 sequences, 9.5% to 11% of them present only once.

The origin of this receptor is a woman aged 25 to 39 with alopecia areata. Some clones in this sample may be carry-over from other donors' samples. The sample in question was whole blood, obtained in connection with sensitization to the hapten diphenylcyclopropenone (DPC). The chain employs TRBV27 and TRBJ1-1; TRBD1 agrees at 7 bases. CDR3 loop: CASSFSRDSLNTEAFF. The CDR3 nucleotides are TGTGCCAGCAGTTTTTCCCGGGACAGCCTGAACACTGAAGCTTTCTTT.